This record covers a single TCR beta chain. This CDR3 is built from 16 residues. Between the trimmed V and J ends, which lost 2 bases and 3 bases, there was a span of 14 bases. CDR1 is MGHRA, CDR2 YSYEKL, per germline. This sample was taken from a study of Ad26.COV2.S vaccination and SARS-CoV-2 variants. As to treatment: around 19 received Ad26.COV2.S at low or high dose, single or two shots; roughly five received placebo; per-sample allocation not given. All samples were drawn on day 63, counting from the first vaccine or placebo injection. This table comes from immunoSEQ multiplex PCR, and its TCRdb copy is limited to in-frame clones, with some not included. Among around 300,000 clones, around nine tenths were seen once, and the ten largest hold about 10%.

V usage is TRBV4-1 and J usage is TRBJ2-1, with a tentative D call TRBD1 (6 bases). The clonotype originates from a person between 18 and 59 years old who received the Ad26.COV2.S COVID-19 vaccine or a placebo. The material sequenced was peripheral blood, taken in a trial of Ad26.COV2.S vaccine versus placebo. The chain's CDR3 is CASSQLQGDDYNEQFF. The CDR3, as DNA: TGCGCCAGCAGCCAACTACAGGGTGACGACTACAATGAGCAGTTCTTC.